The rows below give T cell receptor beta chains drawn from one sample of a study of T cell repertoires in cytomegalovirus infection. MiXCR was run by TCRdb on the reads, yielding one entry per CDR3 protein. The table shows 150,000 to 200,000 distinct CDR3 sequences, with roughly 28% occurring only once. Sequencing used PBMCs. Source of these receptors: a human donor in good health (CMV status not recorded). Some clones in this sample may be carry-over from other donors' samples. Both conserved end residues are part of each CDR3. The D gene is left open where the match is weak. Only some rows state a clone size, as once, few, many or a class for expanded clones.

clone size: NA
V gene: TRBV4-3
D gene: NA
J gene: TRBJ2-6
CDR3 protein: CASSQSWDTSSGANVLTF

clone size: NA
V gene: TRBV6-1
D gene: NA
J gene: TRBJ2-1
CDR3 protein: CASSEEGKRRNEQFF

clone size: NA
V gene: TRBV11-3
D gene: NA
J gene: TRBJ1-1
CDR3 protein: CASSADGSNTEAFF

clone size: NA
V gene: TRBV12-3/TRBV12-4
D gene: NA
J gene: TRBJ2-2
CDR3 protein: CASSFSGAGTGELFF

clone size: NA
V gene: TRBV4-2
D gene: TRBD1
J gene: TRBJ1-4
CDR3 protein: CASSQDRGTGDEKLFF

clone size: NA
V gene: TRBV6-6
D gene: TRBD2
J gene: TRBJ2-3
CDR3 protein: CASRARGGRKSTDTQYF

clone size: once
V gene: TRBV20-1
D gene: TRBD2
J gene: TRBJ2-5
CDR3 protein: CSARASGGLGETQYF

clone size: few
V gene: TRBV6-6
D gene: TRBD1
J gene: TRBJ1-1
CDR3 protein: CASSRTGKATEAFF

clone size: NA
V gene: TRBV19
D gene: NA
J gene: TRBJ1-2
CDR3 protein: CAAKAETATF

clone size: NA
V gene: TRBV19
D gene: NA
J gene: TRBJ1-1
CDR3 protein: CASISGSYTEAFF

clone size: NA
V gene: TRBV20-1
D gene: TRBD2
J gene: TRBJ2-3
CDR3 protein: CSARRGPLAGGIYSTDTQYF

clone size: NA
V gene: TRBV30
D gene: TRBD1
J gene: TRBJ1-1
CDR3 protein: CAWRETGLSTEAFF

clone size: NA
V gene: TRBV5-1
D gene: NA
J gene: TRBJ1-1
CDR3 protein: CASSHRSRDKGNTEAFF

clone size: few
V gene: TRBV4-1
D gene: NA
J gene: TRBJ2-3
CDR3 protein: CASSPGHGTDTQYF

clone size: few
V gene: TRBV7-2
D gene: NA
J gene: TRBJ1-4
CDR3 protein: CASSLVLAYNEKLFF

clone size: NA
V gene: TRBV6-1
D gene: NA
J gene: TRBJ1-3
CDR3 protein: CASRGGGAISGNTIYF

clone size: NA
V gene: TRBV2
D gene: TRBD2
J gene: TRBJ2-7
CDR3 protein: CASSGLAGYEQYF

clone size: many
V gene: TRBV11-2
D gene: NA
J gene: TRBJ1-3
CDR3 protein: CASSLTGPGNTIYF

clone size: NA
V gene: TRBV29-1
D gene: NA
J gene: TRBJ2-2
CDR3 protein: CSADRQSGELFF

clone size: NA
V gene: TRBV27
D gene: TRBD1
J gene: TRBJ1-1
CDR3 protein: CASSKDRGPGTEAFF

clone size: many
V gene: TRBV28
D gene: NA
J gene: TRBJ1-2
CDR3 protein: CASRMSVSLGGYTF

clone size: few
V gene: TRBV7-6
D gene: TRBD2
J gene: TRBJ2-3
CDR3 protein: CASSPSGTSGTDTQYF